This T cell receptor beta chain was retrieved from a study of CD8+CD57+ T cells in acquired aplastic anemia. Study details: When averaged, DNA from sorted CD4+ and CD8+ cells came to 3.2 ug. Study-level findings and limits: Controls and patients did not differ significantly in CD8+ Simpson's diversity. About 27 shared CD8+ CDR3s appeared highly expressed within patients' immunodominant clones.

On this clonotype: The target antigen is unknown.

Selection for sequencing was limited to patients who had shown CD8+CD57+ cell expansion by flow cytometry. By the time of blood sampling, patients had still received no therapy. Both TCR beta VDJ combination and CDR3 sequence profiling were carried out. Genomic DNA was the template for this profiling. Using its own MiXCR run on the reads, TCRdb lists one record per CDR3 protein. The table records about 150,000 distinct CDR3 sequences, more than 45% of them present only once. The sequenced sample consisted of sorted CD4+, CD8+, or CD8+CD57+ T cells (not recorded which) from PBMCs. The receptor comes from a human donor with aplastic anemia.

Here the CDR3 reads CASSLGAGHYGYTF. For the CDR3, the DNA is TGTGCCAGCAGCTTAGGTGCAGGGCACTATGGCTACACCTTC. This sequence joins TRBV7-9 and TRBJ1-2, with D possibly TRBD1 on 5 matching bases. The CDR3 covers 14 residues. Trimming left V 1 base short and J 3 bases short, with 9 bases between. Germline assignment: CDR1 SEHNR and CDR2 FQNEAQ (reference sequence). The full variable domain, rest sourced from reference TRBV7-9 and TRBJ1-2, is DTGVSQNPRHKITKRGQNVTFRCDPISEHNRLYWYRQTLGQGPEFLTYFQNEAQLEKSRLLSDRFSAERPKGSFSTLEIQRTEQGDSAMYLCASSLGAGHYGYTFGSGTRLTVV.